The present T cell receptor beta chain was sequenced within a study of shared clonotypes between healthy human individuals. The overall study: A donor's plate count was three for CD4 naive and three for CD4 memory; CD8 naive had two and CD8 memory one.

Germline CDR1 reads LGHNA; CDR2 reads YSLEER. This CDR3 region has 16 residues. V dropped 1 base and J dropped 2 bases, with 13 bases sitting between them. The data were produced by immunoSEQ multiplex PCR, yet TCRdb's version contains in-frame clones alone and is incomplete. This table holds millions of clones, roughly 92% found once. Splitting the CD4+ cells yielded a CD45RA+ naive subset and a CD45RA-negative memory subset. Study observations and caveats: Lower generation probabilities were found for non-shared clonotypes than for those shared by all four donors. Clonotype sharing across donors was expected to vary with sequencing depth.

Remarks on this clone: Its antigen is undetermined.

This sequence was found in a man aged 18 to 30 in good health. The specimen was naive CD4+ T cells sorted from blood. The subset denotes: CD45RA+ positively selected. The chain carries TRBV4-3 and TRBJ2-3; the D is unclear. CDR3 nucleotide sequence: TGCGCCAGCAGCCAAGTCGTTGGTGGCCTCACAGATACGCAGTATTTT. The encoded protein is CASSQVVGGLTDTQYF.